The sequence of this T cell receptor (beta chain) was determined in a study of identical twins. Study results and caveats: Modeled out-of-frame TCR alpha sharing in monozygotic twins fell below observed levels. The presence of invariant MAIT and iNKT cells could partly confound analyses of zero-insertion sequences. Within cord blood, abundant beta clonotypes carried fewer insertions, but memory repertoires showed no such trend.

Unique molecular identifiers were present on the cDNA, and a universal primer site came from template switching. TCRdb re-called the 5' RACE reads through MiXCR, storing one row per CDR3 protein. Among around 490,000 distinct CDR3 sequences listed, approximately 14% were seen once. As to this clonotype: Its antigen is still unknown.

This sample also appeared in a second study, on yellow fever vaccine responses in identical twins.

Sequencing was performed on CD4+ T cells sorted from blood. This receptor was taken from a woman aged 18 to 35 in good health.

The CDR3: CASSTRQGGEQFF. CDR3 DNA sequence: TGTGCCAGCAGTACCAGACAGGGGGGTGAGCAGTTCTTC. This chain uses TRBV12-3 or TRBV12-4 with TRBJ2-1, with 9 nucleotides matching TRBD1. V lost 5 bases and J lost 9; bases outside the gene matches: 5. The CDR3 loop spans 13 amino acids.